This T cell receptor beta chain was sequenced in a study of identical twins. Whole-study findings and limits: Insertions were fewer in abundant cord blood beta clonotypes, whereas memory repertoires showed none of this pattern. Zero-insertion analyses could be partly confounded by invariant MAIT and iNKT cells.

The CDR3 extends over 14 amino acids. Trimming pared 4 bases from V and 4 bases from J, leaving 13 bases between. Germline-derived CDR1 and CDR2 are SGHRS and YFSETQ. Carrying unique molecular identifiers, the cDNA also gained a universal primer site through template switching. TCRdb reprocessed the 5' RACE reads via MiXCR and lists one record per CDR3 protein. Here the sample spans 350,000 to 450,000 distinct CDR3 sequences, roughly 18% being singletons. As to this clonotype: The target antigen is unknown.

Sequenced input: naive T cells sorted from blood. The receptor was isolated from a man aged 45-60 years in good health. This sequence joins TRBV5-1 and TRBJ2-3; maybe TRBD2 (6 bases). CDR3 in amino acids: CASSTGRMADTQYF. CDR3 in DNA: TGCGCCAGCAGCACCGGGAGAATGGCAGATACGCAGTATTTT.